This T cell receptor beta chain derives from a study of blood T cell repertoires in COVID-19. The V gene lost 0 bases and the J gene lost 4 bases, with 12 bases spanning the gap. The CDR3 covers 14 residues. Per germline, CDR1 SQVTM and CDR2 ANQGSEA. Sequenced by immunoSEQ multiplex PCR; TCRdb stores in-frame clones only, minus some. The table records under 20,000 clones, 89% of them present only once. The sample consisted of peripheral blood. The receptor was derived from a man aged 55-75 years with active COVID-19. J is TRBJ1-1 and V is TRBV29-1; D unresolved. CDR3 loop: CSVEDPRGGTEAFF. CDR3 in DNA: TGCAGCGTTGAAGATCCCCGAGGTGGCACTGAAGCTTTCTTT. Full variable domain (remainder filled in from reference TRBV29-1 and TRBJ1-1): SAVISQKPSRDICQRGTSLTIQCQVDSQVTMMFWYRQQPGQSLTLIATANQGSEATYESGFVIDKFPISRPNLTFSTLTVSNMSPEDSSIYLCSVEDPRGGTEAFFGQGTRLTVV.